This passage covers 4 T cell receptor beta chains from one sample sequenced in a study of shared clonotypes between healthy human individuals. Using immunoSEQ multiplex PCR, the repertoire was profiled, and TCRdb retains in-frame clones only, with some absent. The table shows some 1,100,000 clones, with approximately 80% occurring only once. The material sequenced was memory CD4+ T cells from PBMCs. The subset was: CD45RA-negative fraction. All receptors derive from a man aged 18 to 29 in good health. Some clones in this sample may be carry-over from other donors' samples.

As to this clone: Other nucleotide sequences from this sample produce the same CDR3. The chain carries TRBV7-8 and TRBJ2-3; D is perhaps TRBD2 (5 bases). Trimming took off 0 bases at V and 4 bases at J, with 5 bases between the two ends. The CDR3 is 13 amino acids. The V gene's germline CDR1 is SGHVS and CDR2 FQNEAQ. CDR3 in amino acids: CASSLAGADTQYF. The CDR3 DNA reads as TGTGCCAGCAGCTTAGCGGGAGCAGATACGCAGTATTTT.

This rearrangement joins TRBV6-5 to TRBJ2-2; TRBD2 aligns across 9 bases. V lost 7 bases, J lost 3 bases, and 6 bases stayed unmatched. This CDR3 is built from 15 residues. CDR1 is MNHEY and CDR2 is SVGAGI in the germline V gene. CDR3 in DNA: TGTGCCAGCAACCCTCTAGCGGGATACACCGGGGAGCTGTTTTTT. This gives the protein CASNPLAGYTGELFF.

The CDR3, as DNA: TGTGCCAGCTCACCACCGGGTGCAGCAAGAGGGACCGGGGAGCTGTTTTTT. It encodes CASSPPGAARGTGELFF. The V call is TRBV18, the J call TRBJ2-2; D perhaps matches TRBD2 (5 bases). Trimming took 0 bases from V and 5 from J, leaving 16 bases between them. Germline-derived CDR1 and CDR2 are KGHSH and LQKENI. The CDR3 is made up of 17 amino acids.

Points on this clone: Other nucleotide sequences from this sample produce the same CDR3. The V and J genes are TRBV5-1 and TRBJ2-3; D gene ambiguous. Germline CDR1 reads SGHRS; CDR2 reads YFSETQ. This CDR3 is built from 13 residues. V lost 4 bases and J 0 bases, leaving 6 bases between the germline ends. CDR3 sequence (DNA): TGCGCCAGCAGCAGGGATAGCACAGATACGCAGTATTTT. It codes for CASSRDSTDTQYF.